What follows is one T cell receptor (beta chain) and its context. Its antigen is currently unknown. The record originates from a study of beta chain features in type 1 diabetes. Turning to the study itself: Investigators examined 107,917,701 sorted cells across all samples. General observations from the study: Equally in patients and controls, PCR might preferentially amplify shorter templates. Shorter TCRB CDR3s, moderately but significantly so, were found in Type 1 diabetes patients in all four CD4+ subsets.

Sequencing targeted expressed TCRB transcripts, as all isolated RNA had been reverse transcribed. Here immunoSEQ multiplex PCR was the method, and the copy in TCRdb shows in-frame clones only, minus some. The table shows 140,000 to 150,000 clones, with about 44% occurring only once. The length of the CDR3 is 15 residues. Looked up from germline, CDR1 is SGHRS and CDR2 is YFSETQ. J gave up 9 bases and V 3 bases, and 6 bases lay outside the gene matches. Each of the sorted populations had a purity greater than 95%. This clonotype was sampled from a man aged 18 to 30 in good health. The chain couples TRBV5-1 to TRBJ2-1; 13 bases are a match to TRBD2. Sequences were obtained from Tregs from blood. CDR3 sequence: CASSSGLAGVCEQFF. The CDR3 DNA reads TGCGCCAGCAGCTCCGGACTAGCGGGGGTCTGTGAGCAGTTCTTC.